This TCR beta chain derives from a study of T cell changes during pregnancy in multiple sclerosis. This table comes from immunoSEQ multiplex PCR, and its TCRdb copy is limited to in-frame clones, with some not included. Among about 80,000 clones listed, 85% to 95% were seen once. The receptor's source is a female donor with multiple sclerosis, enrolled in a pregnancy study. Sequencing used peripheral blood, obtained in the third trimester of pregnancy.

CDR3 coding DNA: TGTGCCAGTAGGGGGGGAGAGAGATACGAGCAGTACTTC. Its protein product is CASRGGERYEQYF. The gene calls are TRBV19 and TRBJ2-7; possible D gene TRBD2, 6 bases. The V end was cut by 6 bases, the J end by 4 bases, with 13 bases between. The CDR3 sequence is 13 residues long. The germline CDR1 and CDR2 sequences are LNHDA and SQIVND (reference sequence).